This T cell receptor (beta chain) originates from a study of Graves' ophthalmopathy and Graves' hyperthyroidism. For the study at large: By definition, stable hyperthyroidism involved no ophthalmopathy within 18 months of follow-up.

Amplification targeted the TCR beta CDR3 regions, with RNA transcripts as the source material. Second-round multiplex PCR followed a first-round RT-PCR using HTBI primers. TCRdb re-called the multiplex PCR reads with MiXCR, one entry per CDR3 protein. The sample has 500,000 to 700,000 distinct CDR3 sequences, under 40% seen once. This CDR3 has 14 amino acids. Germline CDR1 and CDR2: SGHRS and YFSETQ. V was shortened by 5 bases and J by 0 bases, with 11 bases between the two germline ends. Pregnancy or lactation, uncontrolled infections and other autoimmune diseases were grounds for excluding patients. This clonotype was detected ten times or more. Antigen specificity is unknown. Study-wide points: A classifier, a 13-signature model, separated ophthalmopathy from stable hyperthyroidism with nearly 90% sensitivity and 75% to 83% specificity. The study's model predicted ophthalmopathy progression at around 70% sensitivity and almost 75% specificity.

The receptor's source is an adult man with Graves' hyperthyroidism. Sequenced material: peripheral blood or thyroid tissue (not recorded which). The gene calls are TRBV5-1 and TRBJ1-1; D might be TRBD1 (6 bases). CDR3 protein: CASSRGPMNTEAFF. CDR3 sequence (DNA): TGCGCCAGCAGTCGGGGGCCTATGAACACTGAAGCTTTCTTT.